One sample yielded the 6 T cell receptor beta chains listed below, sequenced in a study of siplizumab effects on memory and regulatory T cells. Profiling relied on immunoSEQ multiplex PCR, and the TCRdb table lists in-frame clones only, not all of them. The sample holds around 100,000 clones, 94% seen once. Material: non-Treg CD4+ T cells sorted from blood. The receptors derive from a human donor in good health.

V and J are TRBV6-6 and TRBJ2-7, with 12 positions matching TRBD2. CDR3 length: 14 amino acids. Germline CDR1 and CDR2: MNHNY and SVGAGI (reference sequence). The J segment lost 3 bases and the V segment lost 5 bases, leaving 2 bases of the junction unmatched. The DNA for the CDR3 is TGTGCCAGCAGTACGACTAGCGGGAGCTACGAGCAGTACTTC. This encodes CASSTTSGSYEQYF.

The chain is built from TRBV7-9 and TRBJ1-2; D is possibly TRBD1 (5 bases). Germline assignment: CDR1 SEHNR and CDR2 FQNEAQ (reference sequence). Deletions cut 1 base from V and 2 bases from J, with 11 bases between. This CDR3 has 15 residues. The CDR3: CASSLEVRANYGYTF. The CDR3 nucleotides read TGTGCCAGCAGCTTAGAGGTCAGGGCCAACTATGGCTACACCTTC.

This clone has a single count. V usage is TRBV5-6 and J usage is TRBJ2-6; D perhaps matches TRBD1 (6 bases). Trimming removed 5 bases from V and 3 bases from J, with 21 bases in between. Germline V gene data show CDR1 as SGHDT and CDR2 as YYEEEE. This CDR3 contains 18 residues. CDR3 amino acids: CASRVGARVPFGANVLTF. CDR3 sequence (DNA): TGTGCCAGCAGAGTGGGGGCCAGGGTCCCGTTTGGGGCCAACGTCCTGACTTTC.

The genes are TRBV29-1 and TRBJ1-1; 11 positions match TRBD1. CDR3 length: 13 amino acids. The germline CDR1 and CDR2 sequences are SQVTM and ANQGSEA. The V and J ends lost 6 bases and 2 bases, in that order; junction bases with no gene match: 2. CDR3 in DNA: TGCAGCGTCGGGACAGGGGGAAACACTGAAGCTTTCTTT. This translates into CSVGTGGNTEAFF.

The rearrangement joins TRBV6-5 to TRBJ2-5, with D tentatively TRBD1 (6 bases). The better agreement between TRBJ2-7 and the DNA end casts doubt on the J call. The germline gives CDR1 MNHEY, CDR2 SVGAGI. The CDR3 length is 15 residues. Written as DNA, the CDR3 is TGTGCCAGCAGTTACTCGTCCAGGGGAAACTACGAGCAGTACTTC. As protein: CASSYSSRGNYEQYF.

The chain has TRBV7-6 and TRBJ2-2, with TRBD2 matching 9 bases. V shed 8 bases, J shed 5 bases, and the junction held 6 bases outside the gene matches. The CDR3 is made up of 14 amino acids. In germline, CDR1 is SGHVS, CDR2 FNYEAQ. CDR3 amino acids: CASGGLAGTGELFF. The CDR3 coding sequence is TGTGCCAGCGGTGGGCTAGCGGGGACCGGGGAGCTGTTTTTT.